The source of this TCR beta chain is a study of blood T cell repertoires in COVID-19. Study processing details: Reference gene primer amplification yielded estimated nucleated cell counts. TCRdb keeps only in-frame clones here, not all; method: immunoSEQ multiplex PCR. The V and J calls and clone size come from that table; D and trimming were worked out from the DNA. The table includes 40,000 or so clones, roughly 87% detected once. The sequenced sample consisted of peripheral blood. The origin of this receptor is a man between 60 and 75 years old with COVID-19, enrolled during active disease.

The CDR3 DNA reads TGCAGTGCTAGTACAGGGGACACCGGGGAGCTGTTTTTT. Protein product: CSASTGDTGELFF. This chain connects TRBV20-1 to TRBJ2-2; 7 bases match TRBD1. The CDR3 runs 13 residues. Germline CDR1 and CDR2: DFQATT and SNEGSKA (reference sequence). The junction had 1 base not matched to a gene; V was cut back by 3 bases and J by 3 bases.